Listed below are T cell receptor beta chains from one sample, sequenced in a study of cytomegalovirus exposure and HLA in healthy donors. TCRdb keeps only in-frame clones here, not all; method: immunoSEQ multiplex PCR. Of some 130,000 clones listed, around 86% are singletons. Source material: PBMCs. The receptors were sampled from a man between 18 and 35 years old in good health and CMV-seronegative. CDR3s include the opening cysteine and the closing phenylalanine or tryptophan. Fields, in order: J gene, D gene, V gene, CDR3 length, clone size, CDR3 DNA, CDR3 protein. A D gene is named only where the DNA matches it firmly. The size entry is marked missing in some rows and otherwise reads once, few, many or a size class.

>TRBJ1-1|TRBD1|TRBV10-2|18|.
TGCGCCAGCAGTGATACGTTCGGGACAGGGTATTATAACACTGAAGCTTTCTTT
CASSDTFGTGYYNTEAFF
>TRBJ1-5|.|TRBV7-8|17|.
TGTGCCAGCAGCTTAGCTTCCGGGACAACTAGCAATCAGCCCCAGCATTTT
CASSLASGTTSNQPQHF
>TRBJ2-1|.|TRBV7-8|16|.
TGTGCCAGCAGCTACAGGAGCCGGACAGTTGCAAATGAGCAGTTCTTC
CASSYRSRTVANEQFF
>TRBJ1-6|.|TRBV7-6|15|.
TGTGCCAGCAGCACAGGGAGCTCCTATAATTCACCCCTCCACTTT
CASSTGSSYNSPLHF
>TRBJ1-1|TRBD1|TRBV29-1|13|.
TGCATCGCCGACAGGGTAATTAACACTGAAGCTTTCTTT
CIADRVINTEAFF
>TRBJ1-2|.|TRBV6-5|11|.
TGTGCCAGCAGCAGCGGCTATGGCTACACCTTC
CASSSGYGYTF
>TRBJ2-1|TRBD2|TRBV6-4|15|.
TGTGCCAGCAGTGACTCAGCGGGGGGGAGCGATGAGCAGTTCTTC
CASSDSAGGSDEQFF
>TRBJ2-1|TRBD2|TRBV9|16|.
TGTGCCAGCAGCGTAGTAGGCGGGGGGGTTGGCAATGAGCAGTTCTTC
CASSVVGGGVGNEQFF
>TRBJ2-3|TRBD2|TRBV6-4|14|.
TGTGCCAGCAGTGAGCGGGGGAGCACAGATACGCAGTATTTT
CASSERGSTDTQYF
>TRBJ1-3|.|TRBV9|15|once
TGTGCCAGCAGCGTAGGTCGTAACAGGGCGAACACCATATATTTT
CASSVGRNRANTIYF
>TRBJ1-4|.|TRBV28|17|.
TGTGCCAGCAGTTTTCCGTCCTGGGAGAGGGATAGAGAAAAACTGTTTTTT
CASSFPSWERDREKLFF
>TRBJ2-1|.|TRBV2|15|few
TGTGCCAGCAGGGAGGGACCCTCGGCGGACAATGAGCAGTTCTTC
CASREGPSADNEQFF
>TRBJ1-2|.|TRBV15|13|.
TGTGCCACCAGCAGACAGGGCCGGAATGGCTACACCTTC
CATSRQGRNGYTF
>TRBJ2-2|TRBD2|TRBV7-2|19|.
TGTGCCAGCAGCCCCCCGACCATACTCACCGGGAGGTTCACCGGGGAGCTGTTTTTT
CASSPPTILTGRFTGELFF
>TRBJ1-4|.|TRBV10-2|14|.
TGCGCCAGCAGTGAGGGACAGCATAATGAAAAACTGTTTTTT
CASSEGQHNEKLFF
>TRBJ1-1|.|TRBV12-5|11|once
TGTGCTAGTGGTTTGTCAGCTGAAGCTTTCTTT
CASGLSAEAFF
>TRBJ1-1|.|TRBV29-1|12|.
TGCAGCTTTTGGGGGGAAGGCACTGAAGCTTTCTTT
CSFWGEGTEAFF
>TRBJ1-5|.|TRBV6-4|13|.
TGTGCCAGCAGTGCTGGCCCCAATCAGCCCCAGCATTTT
CASSAGPNQPQHF
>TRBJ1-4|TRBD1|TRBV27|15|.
TGTGCCAGCAGACGACAGGGAGGTGAGTATGGAAAACTGTTTTTT
CASRRQGGEYGKLFF
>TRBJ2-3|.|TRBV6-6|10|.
TGTGCCAGCCTCTCGGGTACGCAGTATTTT
CASLSGTQYF
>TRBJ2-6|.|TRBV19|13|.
TGTGCCAGTGGGGGGTCTGGGGCCAACGTCCTGACTTTC
CASGGSGANVLTF
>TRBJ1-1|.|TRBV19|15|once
TGTGCCAGTAGTATAGATCGGGGGGAGAACACTGAAGCTTTCTTT
CASSIDRGENTEAFF
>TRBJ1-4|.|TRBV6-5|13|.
TGTGCCAGCAGTAGACGGGATAATGAAAAACTGTTTTTT
CASSRRDNEKLFF
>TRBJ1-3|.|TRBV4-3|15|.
TGCGCCAGCAGCCAGGAGGGGAGTTCTGGAAACACCATATATTTT
CASSQEGSSGNTIYF
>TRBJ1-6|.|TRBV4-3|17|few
TGCGCCAGCAGCCAAGATGGCACGAACTCCTATAATTCACCCCTCCACTTT
CASSQDGTNSYNSPLHF
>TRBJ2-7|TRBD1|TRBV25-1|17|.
TGTGCCAGCAGTGAATCTCGTTTGAGAGACAGGGTCTACGAGCAGTACTTC
CASSESRLRDRVYEQYF
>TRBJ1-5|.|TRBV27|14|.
TGTGCCAGCAGTTTAAATACAGGCGGTCAGCCCCAGCATTTT
CASSLNTGGQPQHF
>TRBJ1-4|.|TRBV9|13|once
TGTGCCAGCAGCGTGACAGATTGGGAAAAACTGTTTTTT
CASSVTDWEKLFF
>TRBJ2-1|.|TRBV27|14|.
TGTGCCAGCAGTTCTACTTCAACTCACAATGAGCAGTTCTTC
CASSSTSTHNEQFF
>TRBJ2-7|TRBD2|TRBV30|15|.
TGTGCCTGGAGTGCCTGGGGAGGGATAGCTGACGAGCAGTACTTC
CAWSAWGGIADEQYF
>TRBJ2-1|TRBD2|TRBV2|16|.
TGTGCCAGCAGTGAACTAGCGGGGACTCTATACAATGAGCAGTTCTTC
CASSELAGTLYNEQFF
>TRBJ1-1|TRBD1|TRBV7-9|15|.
TGTGCCAGCAGCTTCCGACAGGGGGCGAACACTGAAGCTTTCTTT
CASSFRQGANTEAFF
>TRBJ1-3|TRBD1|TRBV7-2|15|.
TGTGCCAGCAGCCGGACAGGGGTTCGTGGAAACACCATATATTTT
CASSRTGVRGNTIYF
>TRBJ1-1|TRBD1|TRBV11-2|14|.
TGTGCCAGCAGCCGGACTTCCGGGACAGGTGAAGCTTTCTTT
CASSRTSGTGEAFF
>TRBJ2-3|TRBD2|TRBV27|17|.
TGTGCCAGCAGTTTATTGACTAGCGGGGGGGCTTCGTATACGCAGTATTTT
CASSLLTSGGASYTQYF
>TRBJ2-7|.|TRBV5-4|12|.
TGTGCCAGCAGCTTGGGAGCCTACGAGCAGTACTTC
CASSLGAYEQYF
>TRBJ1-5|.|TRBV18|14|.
TGTGCCAGCTCACCACAGGGGTGGAATCAGCCCCAGCATTTT
CASSPQGWNQPQHF